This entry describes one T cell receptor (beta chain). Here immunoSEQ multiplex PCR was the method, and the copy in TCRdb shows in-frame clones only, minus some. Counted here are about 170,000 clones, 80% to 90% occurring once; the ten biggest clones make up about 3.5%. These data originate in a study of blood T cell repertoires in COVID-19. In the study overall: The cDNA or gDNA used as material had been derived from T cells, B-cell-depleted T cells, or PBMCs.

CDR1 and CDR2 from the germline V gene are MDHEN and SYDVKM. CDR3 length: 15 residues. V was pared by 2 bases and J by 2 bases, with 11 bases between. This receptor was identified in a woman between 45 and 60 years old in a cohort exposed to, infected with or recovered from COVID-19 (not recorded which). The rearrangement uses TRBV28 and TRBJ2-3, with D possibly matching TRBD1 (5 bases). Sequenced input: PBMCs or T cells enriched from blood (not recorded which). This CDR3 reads CASSLSRTFTDTQYF. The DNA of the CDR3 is TGTGCCAGCAGTTTAAGTAGGACATTCACAGATACGCAGTATTTT.